This T cell receptor beta chain came from a study of T cells after yellow fever vaccination. About the study: Some fractions had low cell numbers, and these were prepared with SMART-Seq v4 Ultra Low Input. General study findings and limits: Re-detected after boosting: most primary clones, more than 95% of CD4 and 88% of CD8.

This clonotype was counted only a few times. What it binds is not known. TCRdb processed the 5' RACE reads anew with MiXCR; each CDR3 protein has one entry. This table holds 300,000 or so distinct CDR3 sequences, 6.8% found once. This sample comprised PBMCs, obtained roughly seven weeks after the first yellow fever vaccination. The receptor was derived from a man in his late teens or twenties who received the YFV17D yellow fever vaccine.

CDR3: CASSLLVRGRERGSTDTQYF. Here the CDR3 DNA reads TGCGCCAGCAGCTTGTTGGTCAGGGGGCGAGAAAGAGGCAGCACAGATACGCAGTATTTT. This chain connects TRBV5-1 to TRBJ2-3; 8 bases fit TRBD1. The CDR3 has 20 residues. The germline gives CDR1 SGHRS, CDR2 YFSETQ. V lost 1 base to trimming and J lost 0 bases; unmatched junction nucleotides: 16.